This T cell receptor (beta chain) comes out of a study of technical replicates of blood from several donors. Germline assignment: CDR1 SEHNR and CDR2 FQNEAQ (reference sequence). CDR3 length: 16 residues. Trimming shortened V by 1 base and J by 2 bases, and 14 bases separated the two germline ends. Here immunoSEQ multiplex PCR was the method, and the copy in TCRdb shows in-frame clones only, minus some. The data show tens of thousands of clones, with approximately 97% seen just once and approximately 0.2% held by the top ten. The rearrangement joins TRBV7-9 to TRBJ1-2, with TRBD1 as a possible D gene (6 bases). The clonotype was recovered from a human donor in good health. Sequenced: T cells isolated from PBMCs. This chain's CDR3 is CASSLGGTGYNYGYTF. The DNA of the CDR3 is TGTGCCAGCAGCTTAGGAGGTACAGGGTACAACTATGGCTACACCTTC. Filled out from reference TRBV7-9 and TRBJ1-2, the complete variable domain reads DTGVSQNPRHKITKRGQNVTFRCDPISEHNRLYWYRQTLGQGPEFLTYFQNEAQLEKSRLLSDRFSAERPKGSFSTLEIQRTEQGDSAMYLCASSLGGTGYNYGYTFGSGTRLTVV.